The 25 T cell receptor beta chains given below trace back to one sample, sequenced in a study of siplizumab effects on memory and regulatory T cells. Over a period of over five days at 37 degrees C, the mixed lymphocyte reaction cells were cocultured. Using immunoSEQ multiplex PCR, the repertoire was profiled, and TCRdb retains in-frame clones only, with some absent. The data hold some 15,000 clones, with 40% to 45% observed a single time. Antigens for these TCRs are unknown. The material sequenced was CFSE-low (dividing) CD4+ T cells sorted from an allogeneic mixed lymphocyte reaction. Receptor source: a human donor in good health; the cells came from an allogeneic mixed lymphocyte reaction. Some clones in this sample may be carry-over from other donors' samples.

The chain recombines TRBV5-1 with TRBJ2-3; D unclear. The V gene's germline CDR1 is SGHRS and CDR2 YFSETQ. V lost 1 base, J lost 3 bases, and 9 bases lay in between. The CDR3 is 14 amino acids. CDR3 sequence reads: CASSLRSETDTQYF. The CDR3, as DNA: TGCGCCAGCAGCTTGCGGTCCGAGACAGATACGCAGTATTTT.

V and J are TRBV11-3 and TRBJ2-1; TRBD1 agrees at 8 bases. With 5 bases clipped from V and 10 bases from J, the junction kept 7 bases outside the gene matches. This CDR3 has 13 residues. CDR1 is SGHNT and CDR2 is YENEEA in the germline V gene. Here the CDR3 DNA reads TGTGCCAGCAGCCTTAGACAGGGGTGGGAGCAGTTCTTC. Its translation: CASSLRQGWEQFF. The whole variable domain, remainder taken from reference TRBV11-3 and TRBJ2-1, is EAGVVQSPRYKIIEKKQPVAFWCNPISGHNTLYWYLQNLGQGPELLIRYENEEAVDDSQLPKDRFSAERLKGVDSTLKIQPAELGDSAVYLCASSLRQGWEQFFGPGTRLTVL.

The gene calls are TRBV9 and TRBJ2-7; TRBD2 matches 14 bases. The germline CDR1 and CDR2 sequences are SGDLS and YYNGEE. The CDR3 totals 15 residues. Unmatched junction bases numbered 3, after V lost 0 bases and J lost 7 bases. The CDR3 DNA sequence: TGTGCCAGCAGCGTAGCGGGACTAGCGGGAGAAGAGCAGTACTTC. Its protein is CASSVAGLAGEEQYF. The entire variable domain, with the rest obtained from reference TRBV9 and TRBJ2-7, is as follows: DSGVTQTPKHLITATGQRVTLRCSPRSGDLSVYWYQQSLDQGLQFLIQYYNGEERAKGNILERFSAQQFPDLHSELNLSSLELGDSALYFCASSVAGLAGEEQYFGPGTRLTVT.

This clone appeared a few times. CDR3 protein: CASSLRAGSNYGYTF. CDR3 in DNA: TGTGCCAGCAGCTTACGGGCAGGGTCTAACTATGGCTACACCTTC. The chain recombines TRBV7-9 with TRBJ1-2, with D perhaps matching TRBD1 (5 bases). The V gene's germline CDR1 is SEHNR and CDR2 FQNEAQ (reference sequence). V shed 2 bases and J shed 0 bases, with 10 bases lying between them. CDR3 size: 15 residues.

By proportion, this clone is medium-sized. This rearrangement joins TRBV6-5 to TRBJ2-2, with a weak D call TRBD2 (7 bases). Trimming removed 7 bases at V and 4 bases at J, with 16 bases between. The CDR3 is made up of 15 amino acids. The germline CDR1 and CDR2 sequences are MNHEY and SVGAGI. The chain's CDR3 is CASTRGAPSTGELFF. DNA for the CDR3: TGTGCCAGCACCCGGGGGGCACCAAGCACCGGGGAGCTGTTTTTT.

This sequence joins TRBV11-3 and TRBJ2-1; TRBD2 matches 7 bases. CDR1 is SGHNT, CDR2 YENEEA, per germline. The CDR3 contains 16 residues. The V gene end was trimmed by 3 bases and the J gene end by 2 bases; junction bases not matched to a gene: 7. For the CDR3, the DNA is TGTGCCAGCAGCTTGACGAGCGGGATTCCCTACAATGAGCAGTTCTTC. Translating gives CASSLTSGIPYNEQFF.

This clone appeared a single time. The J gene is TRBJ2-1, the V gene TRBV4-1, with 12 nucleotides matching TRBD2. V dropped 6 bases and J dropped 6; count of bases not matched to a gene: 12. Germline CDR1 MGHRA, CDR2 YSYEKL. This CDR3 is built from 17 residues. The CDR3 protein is CASRPSGRGLAGNEQFF. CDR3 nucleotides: TGCGCCAGCAGACCCTCCGGAAGGGGACTAGCGGGCAATGAGCAGTTCTTC.

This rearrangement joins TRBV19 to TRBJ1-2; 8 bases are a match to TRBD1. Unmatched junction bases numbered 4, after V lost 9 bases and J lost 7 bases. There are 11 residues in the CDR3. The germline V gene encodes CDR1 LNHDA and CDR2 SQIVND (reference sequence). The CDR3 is CASDRGGGYTF. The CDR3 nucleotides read TGTGCCAGCGACAGGGGAGGTGGCTACACCTTC.

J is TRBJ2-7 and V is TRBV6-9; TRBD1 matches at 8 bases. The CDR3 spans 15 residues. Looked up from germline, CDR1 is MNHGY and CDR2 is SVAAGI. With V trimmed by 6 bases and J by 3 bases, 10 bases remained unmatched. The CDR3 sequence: CASRIGQGGHYEQYF. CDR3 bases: TGTGCCAGCAGAATTGGACAGGGAGGTCACTACGAGCAGTACTTC.

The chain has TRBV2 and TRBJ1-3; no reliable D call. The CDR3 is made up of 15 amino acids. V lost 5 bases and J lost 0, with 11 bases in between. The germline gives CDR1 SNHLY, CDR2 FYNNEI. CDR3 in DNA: TGTGCCAGCAGTTTTTCCGGGTACTCTGGAAACACCATATATTTT. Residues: CASSFSGYSGNTIYF.

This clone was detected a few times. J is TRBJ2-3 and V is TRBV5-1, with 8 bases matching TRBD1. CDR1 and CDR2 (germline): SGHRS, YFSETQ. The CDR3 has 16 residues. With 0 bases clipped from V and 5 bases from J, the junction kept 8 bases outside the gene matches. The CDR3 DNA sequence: TGCGCCAGCAGCTTGGGAATCAGGGGGCAAGGAGATACGCAGTATTTT. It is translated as CASSLGIRGQGDTQYF.

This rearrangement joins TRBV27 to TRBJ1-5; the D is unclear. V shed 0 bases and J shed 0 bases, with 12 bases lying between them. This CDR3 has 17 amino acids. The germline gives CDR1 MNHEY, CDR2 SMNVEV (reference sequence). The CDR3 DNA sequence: TGTGCCAGCAGTTTATCACCCGTCTTCGCTAGCAATCAGCCCCAGCATTTT. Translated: CASSLSPVFASNQPQHF.

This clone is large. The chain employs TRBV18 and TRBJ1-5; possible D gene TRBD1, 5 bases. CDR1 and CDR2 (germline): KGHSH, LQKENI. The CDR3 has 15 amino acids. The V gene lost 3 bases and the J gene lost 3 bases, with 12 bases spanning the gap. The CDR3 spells CASSPDGTYNQPQHF. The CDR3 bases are TGTGCCAGCTCACCCGATGGGACTTACAATCAGCCCCAGCATTTT.

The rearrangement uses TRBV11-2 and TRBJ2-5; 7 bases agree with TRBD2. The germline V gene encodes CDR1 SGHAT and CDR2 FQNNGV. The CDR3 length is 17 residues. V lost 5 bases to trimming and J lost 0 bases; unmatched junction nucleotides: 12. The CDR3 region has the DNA TGTGCCAGCAGCCCCTGGGTAGCGGGTTCGTACCAAGAGACCCAGTACTTC. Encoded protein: CASSPWVAGSYQETQYF.

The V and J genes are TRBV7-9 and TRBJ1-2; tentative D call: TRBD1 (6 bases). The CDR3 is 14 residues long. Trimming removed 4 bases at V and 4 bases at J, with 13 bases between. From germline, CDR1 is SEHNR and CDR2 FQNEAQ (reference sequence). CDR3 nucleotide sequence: TGTGCCAGCAGCTCACCTGGGGGCTTCTATGGCTACACCTTC. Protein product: CASSSPGGFYGYTF.

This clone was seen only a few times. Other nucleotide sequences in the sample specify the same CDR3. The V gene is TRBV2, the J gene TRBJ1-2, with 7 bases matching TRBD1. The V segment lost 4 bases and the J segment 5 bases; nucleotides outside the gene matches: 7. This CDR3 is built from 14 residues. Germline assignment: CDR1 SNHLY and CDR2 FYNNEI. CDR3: CASSVQGGPYGYTF. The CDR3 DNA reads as TGTGCCAGCAGTGTCCAGGGGGGACCTTATGGCTACACCTTC. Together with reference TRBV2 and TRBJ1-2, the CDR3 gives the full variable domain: EPEVTQTPSHQVTQMGQEVILRCVPISNHLYFYWYRQILGQKVEFLVSFYNNEISEKSEIFDDQFSVERPDGSNFTLKIRSTKLEDSAMYFCASSVQGGPYGYTFGSGTRLTVV.

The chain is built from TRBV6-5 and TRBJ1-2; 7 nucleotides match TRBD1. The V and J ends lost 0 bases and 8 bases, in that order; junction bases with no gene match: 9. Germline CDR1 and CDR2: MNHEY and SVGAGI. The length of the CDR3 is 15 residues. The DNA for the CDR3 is TGTGCCAGCAGTTACTCGAGGGAGGGGGCGTACGGCTACACCTTC. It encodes CASSYSREGAYGYTF.

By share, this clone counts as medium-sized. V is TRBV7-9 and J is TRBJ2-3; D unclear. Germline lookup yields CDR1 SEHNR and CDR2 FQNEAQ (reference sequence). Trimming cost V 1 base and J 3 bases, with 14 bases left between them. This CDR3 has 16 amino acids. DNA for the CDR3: TGTGCCAGCAGCTTAGTGACCGGTAGCACGACAGATACGCAGTATTTT. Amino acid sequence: CASSLVTGSTTDTQYF.

The CDR3 sequence is CASGRGTNTEAFF. CDR3 sequence (DNA): TGTGCCAGCGGTCGTGGCACGAACACTGAAGCTTTCTTT. The V call is TRBV9, the J call TRBJ1-1, with D unresolved. Germline V CDR1 and CDR2: SGDLS, YYNGEE. This CDR3 is 13 amino acids long. V shed 7 bases and J shed 1 base, with 11 bases lying between them.

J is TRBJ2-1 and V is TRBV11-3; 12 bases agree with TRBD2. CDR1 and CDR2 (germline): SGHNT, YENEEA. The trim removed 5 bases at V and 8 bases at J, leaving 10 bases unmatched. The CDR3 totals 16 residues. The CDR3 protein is CASSRTSGIKGHEQFF. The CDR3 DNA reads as TGTGCCAGCAGCCGGACTAGCGGGATTAAGGGCCATGAGCAGTTCTTC. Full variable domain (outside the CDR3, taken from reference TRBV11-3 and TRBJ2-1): EAGVVQSPRYKIIEKKQPVAFWCNPISGHNTLYWYLQNLGQGPELLIRYENEEAVDDSQLPKDRFSAERLKGVDSTLKIQPAELGDSAVYLCASSRTSGIKGHEQFFGPGTRLTVL.

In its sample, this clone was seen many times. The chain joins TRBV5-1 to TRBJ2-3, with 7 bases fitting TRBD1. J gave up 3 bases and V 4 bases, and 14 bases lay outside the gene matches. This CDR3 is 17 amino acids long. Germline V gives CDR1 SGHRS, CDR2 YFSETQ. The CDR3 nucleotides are TGCGCCAGCAGCACCGACAGGGCAGGGATAGGTACAGATACGCAGTATTTT. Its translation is CASSTDRAGIGTDTQYF.

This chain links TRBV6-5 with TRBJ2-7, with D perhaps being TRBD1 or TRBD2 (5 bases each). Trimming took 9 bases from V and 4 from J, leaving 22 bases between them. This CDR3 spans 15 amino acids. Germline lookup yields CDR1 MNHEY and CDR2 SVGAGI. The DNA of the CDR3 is TGTGCCAGTAACCGTTGGGACGGGGAGAAATACGAGCAGTACTTC. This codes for CASNRWDGEKYEQYF.

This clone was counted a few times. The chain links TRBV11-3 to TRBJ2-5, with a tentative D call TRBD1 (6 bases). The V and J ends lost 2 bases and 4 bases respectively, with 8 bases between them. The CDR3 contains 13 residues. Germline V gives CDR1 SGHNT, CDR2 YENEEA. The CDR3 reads CASSLNRVETQYF. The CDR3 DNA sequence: TGTGCCAGCAGCTTAAACAGGGTAGAGACCCAGTACTTC.

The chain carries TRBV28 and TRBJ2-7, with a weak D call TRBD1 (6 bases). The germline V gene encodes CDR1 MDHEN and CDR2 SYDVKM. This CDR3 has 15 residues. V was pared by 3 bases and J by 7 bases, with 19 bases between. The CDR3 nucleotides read TGTGCCAGCAGTTTCCTATTAGGGACATCTCGGGAGCAGTACTTC. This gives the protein CASSFLLGTSREQYF. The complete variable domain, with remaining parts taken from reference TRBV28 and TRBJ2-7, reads DVKVTQSSRYLVKRTGEKVFLECVQDMDHENMFWYRQDPGLGLRLIYFSYDVKMKEKGDIPEGYSVSREKKERFSLILESASTNQTSMYLCASSFLLGTSREQYFGPGTRLTVT.

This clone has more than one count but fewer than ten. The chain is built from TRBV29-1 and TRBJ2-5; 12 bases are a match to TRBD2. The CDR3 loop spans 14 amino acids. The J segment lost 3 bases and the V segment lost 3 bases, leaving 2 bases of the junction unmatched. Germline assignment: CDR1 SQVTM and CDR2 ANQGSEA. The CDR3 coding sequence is TGCAGCGTTGACCGACTAGCGGGAGAAGAGACCCAGTACTTC. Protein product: CSVDRLAGEETQYF.